The 9 T cell receptor beta chains presented below share a single source sample, sequenced in a study of blood T cell repertoires in COVID-19 (dated by TCRdb to the early 2020s). Libraries were built with the immunoSEQ multiplex PCR assay. TCRdb took over this immuneACCESS table, retaining in-frame rearrangements with V and J assigned. Such tables are incomplete; in checked studies, under half of the missing clones stem from an unresolved V gene, and the remainder is unexplained. Counted in this sample were 140,000 or so clones; just under 85% of them appeared once. The ten top clones hold 3% of the sample. Material: peripheral blood. These receptors were collected from a woman at least 80 years old with acute or convalescent COVID-19.

J is TRBJ2-1 and V is TRBV19; D might be TRBD2 (6 bases). This CDR3 has 12 amino acids. V lost 6 bases, J lost 10 bases, and 13 bases lay in between. Germline V CDR1 and CDR2: LNHDA, SQIVND (reference sequence). The CDR3 spells CASRGLSSEQFF. In nucleotides, the CDR3 is TGTGCCAGTAGGGGACTTTCCTCCGAGCAGTTCTTC.

V is TRBV5-6 and J is TRBJ2-3; 7 bases are a match to TRBD2. The CDR3 extends over 16 amino acids. Looked up from germline, CDR1 is SGHDT and CDR2 is YYEEEE. The trim removed 0 bases at V and 0 bases at J, leaving 4 bases unmatched. The CDR3 nucleotides read TGTGCCAGCAGCTTGGAGAGGGGAGGGAGCACAGATACGCAGTATTTT. It translates to CASSLERGGSTDTQYF.

Here the CDR3 reads CASSPVLGRNTEAFF. CDR3 in DNA: TGTGCCAGTAGTCCAGTCCTAGGGAGGAACACTGAAGCTTTCTTT. The chain is built from TRBV19 and TRBJ1-1; D not resolved. The germline gives CDR1 LNHDA, CDR2 SQIVND (reference sequence). V was pared by 5 bases and J by 1 base, with 14 bases between. The CDR3 loop spans 15 amino acids. The full variable domain, its missing parts supplied by reference TRBV19 and TRBJ1-1, is DGGITQSPKYLFRKEGQNVTLSCEQNLNHDAMYWYRQDPGQGLRLIYYSQIVNDFQKGDIAEGYSVSREKKESFPLTVTSAQKNPTAFYLCASSPVLGRNTEAFFGQGTRLTVV.

The chain is built from TRBV29-1 and TRBJ2-7; the match to TRBD2 covers 12 bases. CDR1 and CDR2 (germline): SQVTM, ANQGSEA. Trimming at V came to 5 bases and at J to 4 bases, leaving 6 bases not matched to a gene. The CDR3 spans 14 residues. CDR3 protein: CSVRVGLAGYEQYF. The CDR3 nucleotides read TGCAGCGTTCGTGTGGGACTAGCGGGTTACGAGCAGTACTTC.

The rearrangement links TRBV3-1 (or the pseudogene TRBV3-2) to TRBJ2-1; TRBD2 matches at 11 bases. Germline V gene data show CDR1 as LGHDT and CDR2 as YNNKEL (reference sequence). J gave up 8 bases and V 4 bases, and 4 bases lay outside the gene matches. This CDR3 comprises 14 residues. The CDR3 here is CASSPSGGMYEQFF. Here the CDR3 DNA reads TGTGCCAGCAGCCCTAGCGGGGGGATGTATGAGCAGTTCTTC.

In its sample, this clone was seen a few times. The chain recombines TRBV5-1 with TRBJ2-1, with 9 bases matching TRBD1. Germline V gene lookup returns CDR1 SGHRS and CDR2 YFSETQ. The CDR3 is 14 residues long. V lost 4 bases, J lost 7 bases, and 6 bases stayed unmatched. The CDR3 protein is CASSEGQGLNEQFF. Written as DNA, the CDR3 is TGCGCCAGCAGCGAGGGACAGGGATTAAATGAGCAGTTCTTC. Full variable domain (rest looked up from reference TRBV5-1 and TRBJ2-1): KAGVTQTPRYLIKTRGQQVTLSCSPISGHRSVSWYQQTPGQGLQFLFEYFSETQRNKGNFPGRFSGRQFSNSRSEMNVSTLELGDSALYLCASSEGQGLNEQFFGPGTRLTVL.

The table lists this clone with a count of one. The chain is built from TRBV11-2 and TRBJ1-1; D may be TRBD1 (5 bases). CDR1 is SGHAT, CDR2 FQNNGV, per germline. The CDR3 sequence is 15 residues long. V lost 4 bases, J lost 1 base, and 13 bases lay in between. The CDR3 region is CASSSRTQGNTEAFF. The CDR3, as DNA: TGTGCCAGCAGCTCCAGGACCCAGGGGAACACTGAAGCTTTCTTT. Drawing the rest from reference TRBV11-2 and TRBJ1-1, the complete variable domain is EAGVAQSPRYKIIEKRQSVAFWCNPISGHATLYWYQQILGQGPKLLIQFQNNGVVDDSQLPKDRFSAERLKGVDSTLKIQPAKLEDSAVYLCASSSRTQGNTEAFFGQGTRLTVV.

This clone has just a few counts. Here the CDR3 reads CATSGPLGVTNYGYTF. The CDR3 DNA reads as TGTGCCACCAGTGGGCCGCTCGGGGTAACTAACTATGGCTACACCTTC. The chain couples TRBV15 to TRBJ1-2; D not certain. Per the germline V gene, CDR1 is LNHNV and CDR2 is YYDKDF (reference sequence). Trimming cost V 6 bases and J 0 bases, with 17 bases left between them. The CDR3 loop spans 16 amino acids.

The rearrangement links TRBV5-4 to TRBJ1-6; 7 bases map to TRBD1. In germline, CDR1 is SGHNT, CDR2 YYREEE (reference sequence). With 4 bases clipped from V and 6 bases from J, the junction kept 10 bases outside the gene matches. The length of the CDR3 is 16 residues. The CDR3 loop is CASSAMQTGLNSPLHF. CDR3 in DNA: TGTGCCAGCAGCGCCATGCAGACAGGGCTTAATTCACCCCTCCACTTT.